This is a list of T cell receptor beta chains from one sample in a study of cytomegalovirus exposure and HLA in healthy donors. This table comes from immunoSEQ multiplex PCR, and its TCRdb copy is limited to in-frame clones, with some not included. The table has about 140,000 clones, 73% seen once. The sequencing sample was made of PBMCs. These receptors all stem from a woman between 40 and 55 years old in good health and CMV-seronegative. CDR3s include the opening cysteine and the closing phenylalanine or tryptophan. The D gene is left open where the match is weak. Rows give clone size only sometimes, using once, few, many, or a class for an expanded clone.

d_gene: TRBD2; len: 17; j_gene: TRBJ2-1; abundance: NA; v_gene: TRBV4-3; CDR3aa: CASSQGLAGGFDNEQFF; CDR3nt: TGCGCCAGCAGCCAGGGACTAGCGGGGGGGTTCGACAATGAGCAGTTCTTC
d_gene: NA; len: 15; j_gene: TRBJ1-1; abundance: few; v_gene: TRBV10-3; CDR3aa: CAISVSLLADTEAFF; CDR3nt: TGTGCCATCAGTGTGTCTCTCCTTGCGGACACTGAAGCTTTCTTT
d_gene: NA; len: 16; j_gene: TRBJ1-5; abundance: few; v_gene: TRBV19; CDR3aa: CASSIGSDRSNQPQHF; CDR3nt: TGTGCCAGTAGTATTGGAAGCGACAGGAGTAATCAGCCCCAGCATTTT
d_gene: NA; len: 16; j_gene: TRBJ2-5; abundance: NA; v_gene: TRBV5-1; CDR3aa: CASSLGGEGSHETQYF; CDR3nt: TGCGCCAGCAGCCTTGGAGGGGAAGGGTCCCACGAGACCCAGTACTTC
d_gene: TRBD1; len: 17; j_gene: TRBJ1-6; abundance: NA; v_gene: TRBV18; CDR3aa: CASSPQVAGTGGSPLHF; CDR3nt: TGTGCCAGCTCACCACAGGTTGCCGGGACAGGGGGTTCACCCCTCCACTTT
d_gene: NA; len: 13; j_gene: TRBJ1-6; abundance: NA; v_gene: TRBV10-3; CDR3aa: CAISEGASSPLHF; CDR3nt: TGTGCCATCAGTGAGGGGGCCAGTAGTCCCCTCCACTTT
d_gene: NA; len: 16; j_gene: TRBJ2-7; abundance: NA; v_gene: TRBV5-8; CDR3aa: CASSSSFWTASYEQYF; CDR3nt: TGTGCCAGCAGCTCAAGCTTTTGGACAGCTTCCTACGAGCAGTACTTC
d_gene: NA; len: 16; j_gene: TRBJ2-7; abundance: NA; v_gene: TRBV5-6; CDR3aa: CASSLGGGANRYEQYF; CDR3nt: TGTGCCAGCAGCTTGGGGGGCGGGGCGAATAGGTACGAGCAGTACTTC
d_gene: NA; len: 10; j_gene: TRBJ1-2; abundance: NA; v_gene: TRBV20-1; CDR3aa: CRGGITGYTF; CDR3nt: TGCAGGGGGGGGATTACCGGCTACACCTTC
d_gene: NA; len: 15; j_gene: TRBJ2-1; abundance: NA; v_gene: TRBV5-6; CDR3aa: CASSLSLPGYNEQFF; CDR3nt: TGTGCCAGCAGCTTGAGCCTGCCGGGTTACAATGAGCAGTTCTTC
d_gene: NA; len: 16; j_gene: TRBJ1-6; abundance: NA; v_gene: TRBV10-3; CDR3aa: CAISESTPGSDSPLHF; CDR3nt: TGTGCCATCAGTGAGTCCACCCCCGGGTCTGATTCACCCCTCCACTTT
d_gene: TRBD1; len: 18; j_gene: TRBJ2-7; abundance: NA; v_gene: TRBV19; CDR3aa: CASSIGKMQGANSYEQYF; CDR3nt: TGTGCCAGTAGTATAGGGAAAATGCAGGGGGCAAACTCCTACGAGCAGTACTTC
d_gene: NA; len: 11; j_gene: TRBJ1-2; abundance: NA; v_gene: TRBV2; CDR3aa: CASSVGVGYTF; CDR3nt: TGTGCCAGCAGTGTAGGGGTTGGCTACACCTTC
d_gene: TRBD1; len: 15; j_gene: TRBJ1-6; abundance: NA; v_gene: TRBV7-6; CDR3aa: CASSPGTGGTSPLHF; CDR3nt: TGTGCCAGCAGCCCCGGGACAGGGGGCACATCACCCCTCCACTTT
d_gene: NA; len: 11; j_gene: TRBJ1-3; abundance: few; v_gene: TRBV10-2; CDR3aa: CASSDVYTIYF; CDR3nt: TGCGCCAGCAGTGATGTCTACACCATATATTTT
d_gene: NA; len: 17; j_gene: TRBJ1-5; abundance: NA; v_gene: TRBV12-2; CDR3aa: CASRFDRGLEGNQPQHF; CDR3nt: TGTGCAAGTCGCTTCGACAGGGGACTCGAGGGGAATCAGCCCCAGCATTTT
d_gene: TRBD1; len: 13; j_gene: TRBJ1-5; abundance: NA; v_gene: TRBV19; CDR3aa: CASSDRANQPQHF; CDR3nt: TGTGCCAGTAGTGACAGGGCGAATCAGCCCCAGCATTTT
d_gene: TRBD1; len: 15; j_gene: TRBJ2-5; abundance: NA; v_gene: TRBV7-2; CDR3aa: CASSPGQGAMGTQYF; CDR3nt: TGTGCCAGCAGCCCGGGACAGGGGGCTATGGGGACCCAGTACTTC
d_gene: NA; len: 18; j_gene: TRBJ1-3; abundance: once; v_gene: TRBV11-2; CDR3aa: CASSGNRGGFLSGNTIYF; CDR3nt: TGTGCCAGCAGCGGCAATCGGGGGGGCTTCCTCTCTGGAAACACCATATATTTT
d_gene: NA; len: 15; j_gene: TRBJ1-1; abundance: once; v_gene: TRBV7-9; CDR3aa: CASSPEGWKNTEAFF; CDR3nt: TGTGCCAGCAGCCCGGAGGGGTGGAAGAACACTGAAGCTTTCTTT
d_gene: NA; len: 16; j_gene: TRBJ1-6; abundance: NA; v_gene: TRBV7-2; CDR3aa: CASSTQSNRENSPLHF; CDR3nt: TGTGCCAGCAGCACCCAGTCCAACAGAGAAAATTCACCCCTCCACTTT
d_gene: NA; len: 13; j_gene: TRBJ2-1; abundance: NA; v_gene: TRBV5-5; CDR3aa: CASSLVQWNEQFF; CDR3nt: TGTGCCAGCAGCTTGGTCCAGTGGAATGAGCAGTTCTTC
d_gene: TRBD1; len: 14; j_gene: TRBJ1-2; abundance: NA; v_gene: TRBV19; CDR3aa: CASSWTGGEYGYTF; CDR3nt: TGTGCCAGTAGTTGGACAGGGGGCGAATATGGCTACACCTTC
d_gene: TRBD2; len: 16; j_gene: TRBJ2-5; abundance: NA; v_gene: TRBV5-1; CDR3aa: CASRRLAGVSQETQYF; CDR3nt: TGCGCCAGCAGGAGGCTAGCGGGGGTCTCCCAAGAGACCCAGTACTTC
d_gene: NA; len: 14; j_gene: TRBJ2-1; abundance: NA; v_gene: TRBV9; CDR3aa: CASSVGADPNEQFF; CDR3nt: TGTGCCAGCAGCGTAGGTGCAGATCCCAATGAGCAGTTCTTC
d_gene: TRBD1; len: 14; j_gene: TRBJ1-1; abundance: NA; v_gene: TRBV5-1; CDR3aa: CASSSGQVNTEAFF; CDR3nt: TGCGCCAGCAGCTCGGGACAGGTGAACACTGAAGCTTTCTTT
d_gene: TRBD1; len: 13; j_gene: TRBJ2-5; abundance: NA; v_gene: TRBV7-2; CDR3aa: CASSLVRGETQYF; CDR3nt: TGTGCCAGCAGCTTAGTCAGGGGGGAGACCCAGTACTTC
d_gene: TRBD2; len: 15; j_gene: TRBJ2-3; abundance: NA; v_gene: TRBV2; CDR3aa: CASSESGGGTDTQYF; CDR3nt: TGTGCCAGCAGTGAGAGCGGGGGGGGCACAGATACGCAGTATTTT
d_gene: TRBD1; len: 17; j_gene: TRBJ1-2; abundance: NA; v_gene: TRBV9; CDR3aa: CASSGSRGTGPRYGYTF; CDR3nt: TGTGCCAGCAGCGGGTCGCGGGGGACAGGGCCCCGCTATGGCTACACCTTC